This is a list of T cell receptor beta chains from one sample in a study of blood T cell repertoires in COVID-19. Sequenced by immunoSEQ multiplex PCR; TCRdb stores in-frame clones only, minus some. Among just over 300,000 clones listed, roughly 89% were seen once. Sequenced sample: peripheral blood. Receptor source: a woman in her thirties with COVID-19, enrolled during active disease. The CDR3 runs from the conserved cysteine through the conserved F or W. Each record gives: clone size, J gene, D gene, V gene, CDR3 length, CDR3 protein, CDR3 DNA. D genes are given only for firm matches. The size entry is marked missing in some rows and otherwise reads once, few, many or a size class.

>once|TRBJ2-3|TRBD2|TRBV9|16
CASSNQGGGSTDTQYF
TGTGCCAGCAGCAACCAAGGCGGGGGGTCGACAGATACGCAGTATTTT
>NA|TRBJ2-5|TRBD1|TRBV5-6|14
CASVQGGWEETQYF
TGTGCCAGCGTACAGGGGGGTTGGGAAGAGACCCAGTACTTC
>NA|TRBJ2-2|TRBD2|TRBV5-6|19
CASSHRLAGGRGDTGELFF
TGTGCCAGCAGCCACAGACTAGCGGGGGGCCGGGGGGACACCGGGGAGCTGTTTTTT
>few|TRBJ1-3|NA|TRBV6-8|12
CAPCQSGNTIYF
TGTGCCCCCTGCCAGTCTGGAAACACCATATATTTT
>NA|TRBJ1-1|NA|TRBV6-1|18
CASSVSPFPGHPNTEAFF
TGTGCCAGCAGTGTTTCCCCGTTTCCAGGACACCCGAACACTGAAGCTTTCTTT
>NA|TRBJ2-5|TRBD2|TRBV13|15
CASSRVGLAQETQYF
TGTGCCAGCAGCCGAGTGGGACTAGCCCAAGAGACCCAGTACTTC
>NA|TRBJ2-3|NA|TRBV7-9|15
CASSGTGRGTDTQYF
TGTGCCAGCAGCGGTACTGGGCGGGGCACAGATACGCAGTATTTT
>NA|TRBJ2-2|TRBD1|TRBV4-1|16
CASSPTDRGLVGELFF
TGCGCCAGCAGCCCTACGGACAGGGGGCTGGTCGGGGAGCTGTTTTTT
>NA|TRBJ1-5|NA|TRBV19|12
CASSISNQPQHF
TGTGCCAGTAGTATCTCGAATCAGCCCCAGCATTTT
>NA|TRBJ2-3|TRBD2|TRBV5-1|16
CASSLTSGAGTDTQYF
TGCGCCAGCAGCCTCACTAGCGGGGCGGGCACAGATACGCAGTATTTT
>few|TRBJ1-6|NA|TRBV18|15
CASSPLGAGNSPLHF
TGTGCCAGCTCACCCCTCGGGGCGGGAAATTCACCCCTCCACTTT
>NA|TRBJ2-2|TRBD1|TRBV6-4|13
CASEDRASGELFF
TGTGCCAGTGAGGACAGGGCCTCCGGGGAGCTGTTTTTT
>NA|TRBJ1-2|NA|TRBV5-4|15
CASSDPTGANYGYTF
TGTGCCAGCAGCGACCCGACAGGAGCCAACTATGGCTACACCTTC
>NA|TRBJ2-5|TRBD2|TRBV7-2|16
CASSPRTSGGRETQYF
TGTGCCAGCAGCCCCCGGACTAGCGGGGGGAGAGAGACCCAGTACTTC
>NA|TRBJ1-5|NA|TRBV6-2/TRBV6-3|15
CASSYQGLSNQPQHF
TGTGCCAGCAGTTACCAGGGACTTAGCAATCAGCCCCAGCATTTT
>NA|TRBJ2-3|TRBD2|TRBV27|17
CASSVTNLAGGPDTQYF
TGTGCCAGCAGTGTAACAAACCTAGCGGGGGGGCCAGATACGCAGTATTTT
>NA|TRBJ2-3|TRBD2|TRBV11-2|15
CASSLVAGGADTQYF
TGTGCCAGCAGCTTAGTAGCGGGGGGAGCAGATACGCAGTATTTT
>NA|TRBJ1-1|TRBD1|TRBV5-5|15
CASSATGETNTEAFF
TGTGCCAGCAGCGCCACAGGGGAAACGAACACTGAAGCTTTCTTT
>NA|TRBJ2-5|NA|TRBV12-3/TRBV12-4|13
CASNMREEETQYF
TGTGCCAGCAATATGAGGGAGGAGGAGACCCAGTACTTC
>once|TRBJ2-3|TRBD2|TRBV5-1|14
CASSSGGAGDTQYF
TGCGCCAGCAGCTCCGGGGGGGCGGGTGATACGCAGTATTTT
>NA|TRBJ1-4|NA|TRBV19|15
CASSIGRRLNEKLFF
TGTGCCAGTAGTATAGGCAGACGACTTAATGAAAAACTGTTTTTT
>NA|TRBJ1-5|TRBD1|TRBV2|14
CASSEGQGLWPQHF
TGTGCCAGCAGTGAAGGACAGGGCCTTTGGCCCCAGCATTTT
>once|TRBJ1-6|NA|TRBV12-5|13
CASQESYGSPLHF
TGTGCTAGTCAAGAGAGCTACGGTTCACCCCTCCACTTT
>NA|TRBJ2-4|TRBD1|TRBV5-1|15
CASSLTGTGKNIQYF
TGCGCCAGCAGCTTGACCGGGACAGGGAAAAACATTCAGTACTTC
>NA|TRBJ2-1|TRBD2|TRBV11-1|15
CASSLRLAGGNEQFF
TGTGCCAGCAGCTTAAGACTAGCGGGGGGGAATGAGCAGTTCTTC
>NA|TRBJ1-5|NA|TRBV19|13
CASSIVSFQPQHF
TGTGCCAGTAGTATAGTTAGTTTTCAGCCCCAGCATTTT
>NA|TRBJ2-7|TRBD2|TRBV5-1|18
CASSLAGSGGAQAYEQYF
TGCGCCAGCAGCTTGGCGGGTAGCGGGGGGGCCCAAGCCTACGAGCAGTACTTC
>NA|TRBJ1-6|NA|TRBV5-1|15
CASSPPGTTDSPLHF
TGCGCCAGCAGCCCACCGGGAACAACGGATTCACCCCTCCACTTT
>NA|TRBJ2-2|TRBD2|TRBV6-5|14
CASRAGGNTGELFF
TGTGCCAGCCGAGCGGGGGGCAACACCGGGGAGCTGTTTTTT
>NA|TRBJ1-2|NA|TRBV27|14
CASRTGSLNYGYTF
TGTGCCAGCAGGACCGGGAGTCTTAACTATGGCTACACCTTC
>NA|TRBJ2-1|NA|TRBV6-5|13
CASRGGVYNEQFF
TGTGCCAGCAGGGGGGGAGTTTACAATGAGCAGTTCTTC
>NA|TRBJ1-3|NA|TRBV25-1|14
CASSEPGAGNTIYF
TGTGCCAGCAGTGAACCAGGGGCAGGAAACACCATATATTTT
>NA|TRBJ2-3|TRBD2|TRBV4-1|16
CASSPHGTSATDTQYF
TGCGCCAGCAGCCCCCACGGCACTAGCGCCACAGATACGCAGTATTTT
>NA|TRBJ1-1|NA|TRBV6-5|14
CASQNFPMNTEAFF
TGTGCCAGCCAAAACTTCCCGATGAACACTGAAGCTTTCTTT
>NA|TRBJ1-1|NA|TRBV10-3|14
CATGGEGGYTEAFF
TGTGCCACGGGGGGCGAGGGAGGGTACACTGAAGCTTTCTTT
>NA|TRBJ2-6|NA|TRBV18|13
CASSSSGANVLTF
TGTGCCAGCTCCTCTTCTGGGGCCAACGTCCTGACTTTC
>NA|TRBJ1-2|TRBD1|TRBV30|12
CACDRGLGGYTF
TGTGCCTGCGACAGGGGGCTGGGTGGCTACACCTTC
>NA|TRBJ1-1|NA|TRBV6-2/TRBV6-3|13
CASSPIGQTEAFF
TGTGCCAGCAGCCCCATAGGACAGACTGAAGCTTTCTTT
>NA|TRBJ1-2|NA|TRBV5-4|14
CASTLGGADYGYTF
TGTGCCAGCACCCTGGGGGGGGCGGACTATGGCTACACCTTC
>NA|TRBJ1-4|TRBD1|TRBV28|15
CASSRIDRGGEKLFF
TGTGCCAGCAGTCGAATCGACAGGGGGGGTGAAAAACTGTTTTTT
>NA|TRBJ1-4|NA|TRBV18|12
CASSPNREKLFF
TGTGCCAGCTCACCGAACAGGGAAAAACTGTTTTTT
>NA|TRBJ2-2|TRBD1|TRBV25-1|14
CASSGRQGTGELFF
TGTGCCAGCAGTGGTCGACAGGGCACCGGGGAGCTGTTTTTT
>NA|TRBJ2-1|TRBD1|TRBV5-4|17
CASSWPGQGAGYNEQFF
TGTGCCAGCAGCTGGCCGGGACAGGGGGCAGGGTACAATGAGCAGTTCTTC